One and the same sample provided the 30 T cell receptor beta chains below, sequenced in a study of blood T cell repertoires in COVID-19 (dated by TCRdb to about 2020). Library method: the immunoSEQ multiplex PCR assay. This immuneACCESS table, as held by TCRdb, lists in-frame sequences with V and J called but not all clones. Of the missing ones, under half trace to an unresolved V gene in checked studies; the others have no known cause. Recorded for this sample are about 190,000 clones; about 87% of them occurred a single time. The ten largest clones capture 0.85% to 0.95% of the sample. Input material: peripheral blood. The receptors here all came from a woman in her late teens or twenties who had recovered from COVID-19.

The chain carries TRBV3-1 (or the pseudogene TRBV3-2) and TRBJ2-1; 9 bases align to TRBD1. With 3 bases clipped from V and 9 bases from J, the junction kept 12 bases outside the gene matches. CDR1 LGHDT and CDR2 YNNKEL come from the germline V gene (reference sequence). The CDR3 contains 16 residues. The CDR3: CASSHWGQGFDAEQFF. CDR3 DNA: TGTGCCAGCAGCCACTGGGGACAGGGATTCGACGCTGAGCAGTTCTTC.

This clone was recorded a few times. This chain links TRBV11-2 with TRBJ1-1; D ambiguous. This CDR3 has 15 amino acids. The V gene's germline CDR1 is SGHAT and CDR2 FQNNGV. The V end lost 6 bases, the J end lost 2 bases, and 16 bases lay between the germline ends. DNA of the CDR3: TGTGCCAGCAGTGCCGCGGTCGGGGTTAACACTGAAGCTTTCTTT. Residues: CASSAAVGVNTEAFF.

The DNA of the CDR3 is TGTGCCAGCAGCGTGGCAGGGTCAGATACGCAGTATTTT. It is translated as CASSVAGSDTQYF. The V and J genes are TRBV9 and TRBJ2-3, with TRBD1 as a possible D gene (5 bases). Germline-derived CDR1 and CDR2 are SGDLS and YYNGEE. The CDR3 has 13 residues. Trimming left V 2 bases short and J 4 bases short, with 8 bases between.

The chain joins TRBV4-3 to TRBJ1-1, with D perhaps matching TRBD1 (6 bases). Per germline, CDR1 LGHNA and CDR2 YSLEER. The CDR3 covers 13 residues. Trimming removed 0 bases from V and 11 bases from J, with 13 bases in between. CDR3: CASSQDRAGVAFF. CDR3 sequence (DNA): TGCGCCAGCAGCCAAGATCGGGCAGGGGTCGCTTTCTTT.

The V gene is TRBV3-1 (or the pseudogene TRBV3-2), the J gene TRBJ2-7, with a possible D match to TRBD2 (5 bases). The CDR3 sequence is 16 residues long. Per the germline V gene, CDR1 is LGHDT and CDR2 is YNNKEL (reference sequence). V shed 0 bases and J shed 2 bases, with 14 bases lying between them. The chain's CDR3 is CASSQDTGNTPYEQYF. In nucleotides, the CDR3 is TGTGCCAGCAGCCAAGATACGGGGAACACTCCCTACGAGCAGTACTTC.

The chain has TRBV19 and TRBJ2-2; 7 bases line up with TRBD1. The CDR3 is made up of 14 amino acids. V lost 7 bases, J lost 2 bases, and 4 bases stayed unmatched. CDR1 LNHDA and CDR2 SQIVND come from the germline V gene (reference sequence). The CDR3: CASIKGANTGELFF. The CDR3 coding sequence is TGTGCCAGTATAAAGGGGGCCAACACCGGGGAGCTGTTTTTT.

CDR3 amino acids: CASSRAGTPTYEQYF. The CDR3 DNA reads as TGTGCCAGCAGCCGAGCCGGGACACCTACCTACGAGCAGTACTTC. The J gene is TRBJ2-7, the V gene TRBV7-8; possibly TRBD1 for D (6 bases). The CDR3 runs to 15 residues. Trimming took off 5 bases at V and 2 bases at J, with 16 bases between the two ends. CDR1 and CDR2 from the germline V gene are SGHVS and FQNEAQ.

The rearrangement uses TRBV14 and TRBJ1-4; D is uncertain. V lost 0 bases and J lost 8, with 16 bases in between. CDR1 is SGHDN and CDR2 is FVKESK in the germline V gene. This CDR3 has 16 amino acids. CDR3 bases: TGTGCCAGCAGCCAAGATCGACAAGGGAGTAACGAAAAACTGTTTTTT. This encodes CASSQDRQGSNEKLFF.

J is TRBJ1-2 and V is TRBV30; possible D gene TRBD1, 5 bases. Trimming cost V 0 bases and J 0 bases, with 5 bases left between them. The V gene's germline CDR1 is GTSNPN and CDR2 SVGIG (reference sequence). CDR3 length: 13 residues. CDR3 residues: CAWSVQANYGYTF. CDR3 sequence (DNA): TGTGCCTGGAGTGTACAGGCTAACTATGGCTACACCTTC.

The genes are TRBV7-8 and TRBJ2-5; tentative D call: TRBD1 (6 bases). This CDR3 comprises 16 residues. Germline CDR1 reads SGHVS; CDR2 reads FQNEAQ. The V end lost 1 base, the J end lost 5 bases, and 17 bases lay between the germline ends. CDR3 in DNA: TGTGCCAGCAGCTTAGAGGGGACCCTAAGGGGGGAGACCCAGTACTTC. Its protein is CASSLEGTLRGETQYF.

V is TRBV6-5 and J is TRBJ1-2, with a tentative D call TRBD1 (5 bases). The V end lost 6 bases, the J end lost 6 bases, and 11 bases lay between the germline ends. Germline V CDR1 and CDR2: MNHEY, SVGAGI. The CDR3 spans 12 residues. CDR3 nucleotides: TGTGCCAGCAGCAGGGAATTTGATGGCTACACCTTC. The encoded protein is CASSREFDGYTF.

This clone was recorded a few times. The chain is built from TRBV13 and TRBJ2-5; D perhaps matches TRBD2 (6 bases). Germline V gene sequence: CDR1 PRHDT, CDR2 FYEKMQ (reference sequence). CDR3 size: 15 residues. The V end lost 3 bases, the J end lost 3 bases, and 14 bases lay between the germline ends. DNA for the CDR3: TGTGCCAGCAGCTTCTCGACCGGGGGTGAAGAGACCCAGTACTTC. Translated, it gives CASSFSTGGEETQYF.

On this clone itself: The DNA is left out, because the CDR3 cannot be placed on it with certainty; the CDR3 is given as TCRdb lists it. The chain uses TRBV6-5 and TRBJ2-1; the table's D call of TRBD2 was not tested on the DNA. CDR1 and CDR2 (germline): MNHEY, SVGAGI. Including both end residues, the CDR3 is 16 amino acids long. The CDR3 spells CASSSSFGGAYNEQFF.

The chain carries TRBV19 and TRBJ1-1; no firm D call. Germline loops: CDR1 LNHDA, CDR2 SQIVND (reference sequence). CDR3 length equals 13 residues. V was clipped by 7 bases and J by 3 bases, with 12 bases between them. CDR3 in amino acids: CASTRTQYTEAFF. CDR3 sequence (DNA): TGTGCCAGTACCAGGACTCAGTACACTGAAGCTTTCTTT.

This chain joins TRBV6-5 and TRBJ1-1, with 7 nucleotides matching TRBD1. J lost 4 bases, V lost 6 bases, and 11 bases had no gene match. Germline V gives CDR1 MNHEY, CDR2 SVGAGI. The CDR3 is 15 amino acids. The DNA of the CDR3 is TGTGCCAGCAGAAAGACAGGGACTTGGGGCACTGAAGCTTTCTTT. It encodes CASRKTGTWGTEAFF.

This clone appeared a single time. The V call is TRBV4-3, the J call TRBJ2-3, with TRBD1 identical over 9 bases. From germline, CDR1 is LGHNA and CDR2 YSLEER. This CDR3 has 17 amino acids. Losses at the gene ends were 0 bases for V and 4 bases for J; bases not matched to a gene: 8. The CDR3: CASSQEGDREGPDTQYF. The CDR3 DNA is TGCGCCAGCAGCCAAGAAGGGGACAGGGAAGGTCCAGATACGCAGTATTTT.

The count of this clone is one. CDR3 region: CASSYGLGAYEQYV. The CDR3 DNA reads TGTGCCAGCAGCTATGGACTAGGGGCCTACGAGCAGTACGTC. V and J are TRBV6-2 or TRBV6-3 and TRBJ2-7, with 7 bases aligning to TRBD2. The CDR3 runs to 14 residues. V was clipped by 6 bases and J by 2 bases; unmatched bases: 7. The germline V gene has CDR1 MNHEY and CDR2 SVGEGT.

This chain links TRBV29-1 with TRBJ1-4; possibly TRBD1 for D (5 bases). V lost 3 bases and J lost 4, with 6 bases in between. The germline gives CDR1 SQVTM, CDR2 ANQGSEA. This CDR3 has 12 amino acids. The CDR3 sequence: CSVDGGNEKLFF. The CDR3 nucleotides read TGCAGCGTTGACGGGGGTAATGAAAAACTGTTTTTT. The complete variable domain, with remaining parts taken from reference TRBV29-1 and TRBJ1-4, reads SAVISQKPSRDICQRGTSLTIQCQVDSQVTMMFWYRQQPGQSLTLIATANQGSEATYESGFVIDKFPISRPNLTFSTLTVSNMSPEDSSIYLCSVDGGNEKLFFGSGTQLSVL.

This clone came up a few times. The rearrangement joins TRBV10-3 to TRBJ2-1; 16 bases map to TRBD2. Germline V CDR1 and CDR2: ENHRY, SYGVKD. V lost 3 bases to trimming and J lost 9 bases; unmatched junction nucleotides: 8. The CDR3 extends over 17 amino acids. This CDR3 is CAISDWMGLAGGGEQFF. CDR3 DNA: TGTGCCATCAGTGATTGGATGGGACTAGCGGGGGGGGGTGAGCAGTTCTTC.

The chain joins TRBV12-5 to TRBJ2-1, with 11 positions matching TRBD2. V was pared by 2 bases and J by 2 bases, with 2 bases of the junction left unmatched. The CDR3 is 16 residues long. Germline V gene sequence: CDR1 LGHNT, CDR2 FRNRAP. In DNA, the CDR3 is TGTGCTAGTGGTTTGACTAGCGGGAGACCCTACAATGAGCAGTTCTTC. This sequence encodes CASGLTSGRPYNEQFF.

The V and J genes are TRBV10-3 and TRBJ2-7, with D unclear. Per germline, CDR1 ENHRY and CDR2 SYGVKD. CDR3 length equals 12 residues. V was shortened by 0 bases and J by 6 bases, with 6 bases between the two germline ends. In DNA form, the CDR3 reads TGTGCCATCAGTGAGTCTAACATCGAGCAGTACTTC. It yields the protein CAISESNIEQYF.

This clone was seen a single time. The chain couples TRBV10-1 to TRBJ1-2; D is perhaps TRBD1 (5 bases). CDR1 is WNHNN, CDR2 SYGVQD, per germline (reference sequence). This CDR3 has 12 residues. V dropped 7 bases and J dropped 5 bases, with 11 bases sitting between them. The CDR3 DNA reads TGCGCCAGCATTGGGCAGGGTTATGGCTACACCTTC. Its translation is CASIGQGYGYTF.

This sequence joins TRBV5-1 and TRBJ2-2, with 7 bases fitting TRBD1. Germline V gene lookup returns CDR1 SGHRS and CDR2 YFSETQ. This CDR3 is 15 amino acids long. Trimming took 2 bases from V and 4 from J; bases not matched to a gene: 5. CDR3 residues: CASSFDRAATGELFF. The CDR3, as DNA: TGCGCCAGCAGCTTCGACAGGGCGGCCACCGGGGAGCTGTTTTTT.

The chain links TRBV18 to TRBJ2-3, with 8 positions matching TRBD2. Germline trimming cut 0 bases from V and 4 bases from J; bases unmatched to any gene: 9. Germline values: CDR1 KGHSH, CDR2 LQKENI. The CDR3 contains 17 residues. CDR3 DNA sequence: TGTGCCAGCTCACCACCGATGAGCGGGAGATCGTCAGATACGCAGTATTTT. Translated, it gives CASSPPMSGRSSDTQYF.

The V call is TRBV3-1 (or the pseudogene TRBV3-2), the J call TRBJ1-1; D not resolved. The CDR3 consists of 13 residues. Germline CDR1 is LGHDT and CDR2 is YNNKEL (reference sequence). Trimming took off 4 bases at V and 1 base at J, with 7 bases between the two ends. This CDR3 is CASSLAKNTEAFF. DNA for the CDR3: TGTGCCAGCAGCCTAGCCAAGAACACTGAAGCTTTCTTT.

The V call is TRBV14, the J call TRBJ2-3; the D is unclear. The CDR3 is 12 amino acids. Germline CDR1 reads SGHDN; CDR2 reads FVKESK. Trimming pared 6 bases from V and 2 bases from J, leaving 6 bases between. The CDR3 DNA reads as TGTGCCAGCAGACGCGACACAGATACGCAGTATTTT. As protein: CASRRDTDTQYF.

As DNA, the CDR3 is TGTGCCAGCAGCTTCGGGGGGGGGATGAACACTGAAGCTTTCTTT. It specifies CASSFGGGMNTEAFF. V is TRBV7-2 and J is TRBJ1-1; tentative D call: TRBD1 (5 bases). This CDR3 has 15 amino acids. Trimming cost V 3 bases and J 0 bases, with 11 bases left between them. Per germline, CDR1 SGHTA and CDR2 FQGNSA.

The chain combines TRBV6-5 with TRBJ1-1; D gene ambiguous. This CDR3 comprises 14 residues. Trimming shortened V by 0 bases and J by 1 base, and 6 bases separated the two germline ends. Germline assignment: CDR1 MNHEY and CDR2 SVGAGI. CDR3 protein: CASSYSRANTEAFF. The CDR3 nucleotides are TGTGCCAGCAGTTACTCCCGAGCGAACACTGAAGCTTTCTTT.

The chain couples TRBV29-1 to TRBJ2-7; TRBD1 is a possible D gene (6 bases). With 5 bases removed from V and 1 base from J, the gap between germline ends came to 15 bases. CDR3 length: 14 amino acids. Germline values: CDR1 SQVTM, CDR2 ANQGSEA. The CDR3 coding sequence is TGCAGCGTTCGAGGACAGTTTGGGTCCTACGAGCAGTACTTC. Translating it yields CSVRGQFGSYEQYF.

CDR3 in DNA: TGTGCCAGCAGCGCATGGACTAGCGGGGGAAACACCGGGGAGCTGTTTTTT. Protein sequence: CASSAWTSGGNTGELFF. V gene TRBV2 combines with J gene TRBJ2-2, with 13 bases identical to TRBD2. CDR1 is SNHLY, CDR2 FYNNEI, per germline. V lost 6 bases to trimming and J lost 2 bases; unmatched junction nucleotides: 6. The CDR3 length is 17 residues.